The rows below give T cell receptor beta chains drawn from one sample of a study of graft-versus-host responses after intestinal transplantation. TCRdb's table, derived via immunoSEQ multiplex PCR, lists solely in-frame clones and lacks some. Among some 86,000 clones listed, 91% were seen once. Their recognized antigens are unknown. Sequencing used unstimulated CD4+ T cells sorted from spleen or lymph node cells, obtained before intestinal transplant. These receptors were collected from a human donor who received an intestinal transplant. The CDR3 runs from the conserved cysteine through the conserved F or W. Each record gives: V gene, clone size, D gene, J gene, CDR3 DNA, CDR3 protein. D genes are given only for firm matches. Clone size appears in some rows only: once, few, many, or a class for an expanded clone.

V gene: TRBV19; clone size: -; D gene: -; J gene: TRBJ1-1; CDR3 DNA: TGTGCCAGTAGTAGGGGACGGGGGGCATCGGGCACTGAAGCTTTCTTT; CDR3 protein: CASSRGRGASGTEAFF
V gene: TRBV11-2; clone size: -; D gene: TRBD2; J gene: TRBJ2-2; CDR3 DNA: TGTGCCAGCAGCTTTCGGACTAGCGGGGGGAACACCGGGGAGCTGTTTTTT; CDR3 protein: CASSFRTSGGNTGELFF
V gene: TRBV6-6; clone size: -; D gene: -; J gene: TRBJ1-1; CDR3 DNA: TGTGCCAGCTCGGGGGATTTCACTGAAGCTTTCTTT; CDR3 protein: CASSGDFTEAFF
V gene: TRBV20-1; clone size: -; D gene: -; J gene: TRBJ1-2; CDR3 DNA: TGCAGTGCTAGAGTAGCTGGGGGCTACACCTTC; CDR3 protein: CSARVAGGYTF
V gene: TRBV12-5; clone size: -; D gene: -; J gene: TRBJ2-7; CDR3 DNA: TGTGCTAGTGCCTGGGGCGGCTCCTACGAGCAGTACTTC; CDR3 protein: CASAWGGSYEQYF
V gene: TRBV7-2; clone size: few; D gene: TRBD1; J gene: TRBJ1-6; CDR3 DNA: TGTGCCAGCCGACGGACAGGGCCCTCAGATAATTCACCCCTCCACTTT; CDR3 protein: CASRRTGPSDNSPLHF
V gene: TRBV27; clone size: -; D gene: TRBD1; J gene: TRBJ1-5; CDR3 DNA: TGTGCCAGCAGTTTTTCCGGGACAGGGCTTCAGCCCCAGCATTTT; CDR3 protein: CASSFSGTGLQPQHF
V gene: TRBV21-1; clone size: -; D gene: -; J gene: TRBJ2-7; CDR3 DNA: TGTGCCAGCAGCAGACGATCCACAGGTCCTGAGCAGTACTTC; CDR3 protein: CASSRRSTGPEQYF
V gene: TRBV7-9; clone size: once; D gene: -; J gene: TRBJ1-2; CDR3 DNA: TGTGCCAGCAGCTTAGCATCAGGGAACTATGGCTACACCTTC; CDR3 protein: CASSLASGNYGYTF
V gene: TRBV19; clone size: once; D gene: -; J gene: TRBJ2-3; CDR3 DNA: TGTGCCAGTAGTATGGGTGGGGAAGGGGGATCAGATACGCAGTATTTT; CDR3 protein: CASSMGGEGGSDTQYF